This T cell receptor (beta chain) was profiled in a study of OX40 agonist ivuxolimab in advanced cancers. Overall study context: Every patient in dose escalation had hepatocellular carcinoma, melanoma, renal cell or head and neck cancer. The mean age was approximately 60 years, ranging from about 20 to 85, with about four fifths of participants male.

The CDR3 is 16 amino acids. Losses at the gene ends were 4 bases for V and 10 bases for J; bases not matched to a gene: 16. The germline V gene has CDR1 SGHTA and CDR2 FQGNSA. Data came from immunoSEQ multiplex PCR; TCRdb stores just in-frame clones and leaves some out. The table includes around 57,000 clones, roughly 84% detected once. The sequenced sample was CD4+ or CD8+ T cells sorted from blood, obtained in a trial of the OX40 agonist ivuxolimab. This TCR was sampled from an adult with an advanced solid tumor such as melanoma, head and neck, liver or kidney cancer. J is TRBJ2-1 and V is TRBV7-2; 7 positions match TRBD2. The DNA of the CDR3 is TGTGCCAGCAGCTCGTTTCGGGCGGGAGATAAACCCGAGCAGTTCTTC. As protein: CASSSFRAGDKPEQFF.